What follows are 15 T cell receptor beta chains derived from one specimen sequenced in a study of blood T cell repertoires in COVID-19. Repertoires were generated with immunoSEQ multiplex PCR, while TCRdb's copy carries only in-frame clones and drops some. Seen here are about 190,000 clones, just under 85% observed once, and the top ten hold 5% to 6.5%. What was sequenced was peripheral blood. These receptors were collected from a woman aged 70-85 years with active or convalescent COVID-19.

DNA of the CDR3: TGTGTCTCGAGCGAACAGAGGGGGACTGAAGCTTTCTTT. It yields the protein CVSSEQRGTEAFF. The chain links TRBV2 to TRBJ1-1, with a tentative D call TRBD1 (6 bases). Germline V CDR1 and CDR2: SNHLY, FYNNEI. The length of the CDR3 is 13 residues.

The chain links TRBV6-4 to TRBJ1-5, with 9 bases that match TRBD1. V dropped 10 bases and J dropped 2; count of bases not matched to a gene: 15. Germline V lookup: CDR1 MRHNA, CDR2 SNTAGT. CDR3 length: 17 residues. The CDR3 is CATQRTGDDPGNQPQHF. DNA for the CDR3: TGTGCCACCCAGAGGACAGGGGACGATCCGGGCAATCAGCCCCAGCATTTT.

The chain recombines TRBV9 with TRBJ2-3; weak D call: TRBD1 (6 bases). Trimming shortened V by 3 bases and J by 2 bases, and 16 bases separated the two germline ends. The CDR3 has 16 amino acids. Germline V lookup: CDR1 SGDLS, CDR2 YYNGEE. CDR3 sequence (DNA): TGTGCCAGCAGCGAACAGGGAAGGGGATACACAGATACGCAGTATTTT. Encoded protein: CASSEQGRGYTDTQYF.

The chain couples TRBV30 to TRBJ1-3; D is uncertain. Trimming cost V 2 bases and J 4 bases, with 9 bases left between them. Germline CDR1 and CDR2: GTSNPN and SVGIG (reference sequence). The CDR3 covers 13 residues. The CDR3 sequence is CAWSIASGNTIYF. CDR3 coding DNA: TGTGCCTGGAGTATAGCTTCGGGAAACACCATATATTTT.

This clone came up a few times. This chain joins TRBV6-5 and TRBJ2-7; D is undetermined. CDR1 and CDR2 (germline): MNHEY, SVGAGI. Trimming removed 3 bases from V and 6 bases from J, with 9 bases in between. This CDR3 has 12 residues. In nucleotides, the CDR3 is TGTGCCAGCAGTTATGGGCTCGGCGAGCAGTACTTC. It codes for CASSYGLGEQYF.

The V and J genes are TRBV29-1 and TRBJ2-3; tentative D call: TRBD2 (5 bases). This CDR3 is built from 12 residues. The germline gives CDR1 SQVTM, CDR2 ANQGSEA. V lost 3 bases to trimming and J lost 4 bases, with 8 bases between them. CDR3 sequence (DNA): TGCAGCGTTGAGGGAGCGTCAGATACGCAGTATTTT. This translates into CSVEGASDTQYF.

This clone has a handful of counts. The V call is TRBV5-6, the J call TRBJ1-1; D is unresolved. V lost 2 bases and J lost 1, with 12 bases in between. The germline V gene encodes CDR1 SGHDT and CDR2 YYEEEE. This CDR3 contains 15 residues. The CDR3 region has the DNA TGTGCCAGCAGCTTTTCTCCACTGAGGAACACTGAAGCTTTCTTT. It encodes CASSFSPLRNTEAFF.

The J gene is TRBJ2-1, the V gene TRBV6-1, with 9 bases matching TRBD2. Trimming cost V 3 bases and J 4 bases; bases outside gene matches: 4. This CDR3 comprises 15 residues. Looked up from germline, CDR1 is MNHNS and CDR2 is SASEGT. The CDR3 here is CASSDRLAVYNEQFF. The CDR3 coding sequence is TGTGCCAGCAGTGATCGACTAGCGGTATACAATGAGCAGTTCTTC.

This CDR3 reads CASSPQAGGYNSPLHF. In DNA form, the CDR3 reads TGTGCCAGCAGCCCTCAAGCGGGGGGCTATAATTCACCCCTCCACTTT. This sequence joins TRBV7-2 and TRBJ1-6, with D possibly TRBD1 on 5 matching bases. Between the trimmed V and J ends, which lost 5 bases and 3 bases, there was a span of 14 bases. The CDR3 extends over 16 amino acids. CDR1 is SGHTA and CDR2 is FQGNSA in the germline V gene.

Written as DNA, the CDR3 is TGTGCCAGCAGTTACGACAGGGACTACGAGCAGTACTTC. Translation: CASSYDRDYEQYF. The rearrangement joins TRBV6-5 to TRBJ2-7, with TRBD1 identical over 7 bases. J lost 3 bases, V lost 2 bases, and 1 base had no gene match. Germline V gene lookup returns CDR1 MNHEY and CDR2 SVGAGI. CDR3 length: 13 residues.

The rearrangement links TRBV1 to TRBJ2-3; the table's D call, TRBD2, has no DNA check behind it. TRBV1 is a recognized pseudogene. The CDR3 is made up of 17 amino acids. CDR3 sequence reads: CTSPLGLAGRNTDTQYF. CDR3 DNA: TGCACCAGCCCCCTCGGACTAGCGGGACGAAACACAGATACGCAGTATTTT.

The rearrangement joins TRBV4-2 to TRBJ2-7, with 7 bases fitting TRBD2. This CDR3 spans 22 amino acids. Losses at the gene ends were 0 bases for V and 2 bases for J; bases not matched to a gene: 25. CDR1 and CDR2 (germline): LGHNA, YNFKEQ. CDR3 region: CASSQDGLPAGTTSYYAYEQYF. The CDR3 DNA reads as TGTGCCAGCAGCCAAGATGGACTACCTGCCGGGACTACCTCTTATTACGCCTACGAGCAGTACTTC.

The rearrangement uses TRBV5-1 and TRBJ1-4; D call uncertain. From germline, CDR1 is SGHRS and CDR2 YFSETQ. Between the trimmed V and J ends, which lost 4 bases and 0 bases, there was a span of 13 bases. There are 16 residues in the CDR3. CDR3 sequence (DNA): TGCGCCAGCAGCCCACCGGCGGGGTCAACTAATGAAAAACTGTTTTTT. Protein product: CASSPPAGSTNEKLFF.

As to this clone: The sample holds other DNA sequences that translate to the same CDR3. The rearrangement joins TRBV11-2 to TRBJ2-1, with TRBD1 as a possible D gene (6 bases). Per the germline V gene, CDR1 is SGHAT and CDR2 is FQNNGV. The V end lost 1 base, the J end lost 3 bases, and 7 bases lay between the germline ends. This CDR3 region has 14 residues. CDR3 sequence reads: CASSLAGDYNEQFF. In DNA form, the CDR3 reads TGTGCCAGCAGCTTAGCAGGGGACTACAATGAGCAGTTCTTC.

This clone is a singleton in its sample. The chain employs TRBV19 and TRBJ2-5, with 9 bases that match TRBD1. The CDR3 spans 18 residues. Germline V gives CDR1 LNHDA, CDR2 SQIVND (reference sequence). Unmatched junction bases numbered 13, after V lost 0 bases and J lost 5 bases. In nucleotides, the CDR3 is TGTGCCAGTAGTATAGATCGAACAGGGGGCGCTTTTCGTGAGACCCAGTACTTC. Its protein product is CASSIDRTGGAFRETQYF.